This TCR beta chain was identified during a study of regulatory T cells in long-lasting Graves disease (dated by TCRdb to the early 2020s). In terms of the full investigation: Newly diagnosed Graves' disease patients had taken antithyroid drugs for less than 3 months. This study used TCR sequencing and RNA sequencing of peripheral blood to compare persistent Graves' disease patients against newly diagnosed Graves' disease patients. The study took place in China and was registered as a clinical trial. TCR sequencing covered roughly 13 persistent and roughly 20 newly diagnosed Graves' disease patients, around 35 samples in total.

Study-wide findings and limitations: Persistent disease showed preferential use of TRBV28, TRBJ1-2 and TRBJ2-5, whereas newly diagnosed disease favored TRBV20-1 and TRBJ2-1. Persistent Graves' disease patients showed lower TCR Shannon entropy and fewer highly expanded clones than newly diagnosed patients, suggesting clonal expansion. Sequencing and analysis were restricted to the TCR beta chain. The study examined only peripheral blood because the primary lesion, thyroid tissue, could not be accessed. Persistent patients shared more public clonotypes among themselves (approximately 2,500) than newly diagnosed patients did (approximately 970). The authors noted that the small sample size was a limitation that may lower accuracy.

What the time point label conveys for this sample: newly diagnosed GD, antithyroid drugs for less than 3 months. For both TCR sequencing and RNA sequencing, RNA was extracted from PBMCs using TRIzol. The diagnosis of Graves' disease followed American Thyroid Association guidelines. Patients were recruited from an endocrinology department in Xi'an, China. Each patient gave approximately 10 milliliters of peripheral blood, collected in an EDTA anticoagulant tube. Ficoll Paque Plus density gradient separation was used to isolate PBMCs, and no further T cell sorting was performed. RNA quality was checked with an Agilent 2100 Bioanalyzer and agarose gel, and concentration with a NanoDrop 2000. Library method: multiplex PCR. Sequencing instrument: Illumina HiSeq 4000. To build TCR beta libraries, CDR3 regions were amplified by Arm-PCR using iRepertoire HTBI primers. PCR products were gel purified before sequencing. The study's own analysis went as follows. A total of fewer than 80 TRBV and 14 TRBJ segments were identified across samples and were used for gene usage analysis of CDR3 amino acid clonotypes. Filtered high-quality paired reads were merged into contigs using COPE and FqMerger. Contigs were aligned with BLAST to IMGT TRBV, TRBD and TRBJ reference genes, and CDR3 was defined per IMGT. Clonotypes above 0.1% frequency were classified as highly expanded clones. Shannon entropy served as the measure of repertoire diversity, while the Gini coefficient captured V-J evenness. A clonotype found in more than one individual was treated as public. The public reads were reprocessed in TCRdb via fastp at Q25 and MiXCR, keeping in-frame beta chains. Every CDR3 protein is listed once, alongside the most common genes and DNA of its rows. None of the V and J calls come from the authors' own analysis; TCRdb made them. The sample data list about 450,000 distinct CDR3 sequences, and 11% to 15% of these were observed just once. The ten biggest clones cover approximately 17% of the sample.

In regard to this clonotype: Its binding antigen is unknown. A far larger clone differs by one base, so this is likely a read error.

For CDR1 and CDR2, the germline V gene lists SGHVS and FQNEAQ. The CDR3 has 15 amino acids, counting the end cysteine and phenylalanine. The kept DNA is CDR3 alone, 45 bases in frame from the first base. These sequences were also reported in another study, on T cells in Graves' hyperthyroidism and ophthalmopathy. That second report states: Graves' hyperthyroidism was defined as stable when no progression to ophthalmopathy occurred over 18 months of follow-up. Hyperthyroidism patients were aged 18 to 65 years and newly diagnosed, with disease duration of less than 2 months. Exclusion was applied to patients with uncontrolled infections, other autoimmune diseases, pregnancy or lactation. Diagnoses were established on the basis of clinical symptoms, serum thyroxine and TRAb, thyroid ultrasound, and orbital computed tomography. The TCR CDR3 was subjected to a first round of RT-PCR using the HTBI primer set and the Qiagen OneStep RT-PCR kit. Most expanded thyroid clonotypes (frequency above 0.001) were also found in blood, which suggests that blood repertoires may mirror thyroid immune responses. A model built on a 13 V-J signature distinguished ophthalmopathy from stable hyperthyroidism, reaching 87.88% sensitivity and under 84% specificity in cross-validation and 80%/75% in testing. During validation, the model predicted progression to ophthalmopathy a median of about 6.5 months ahead of onset, with approximately 70% sensitivity and roughly 72% specificity. TCR V-J signatures able to tell the groups apart were searched for in a discovery cohort of 90 to 100 patients, of whom approximately 40 had Graves' ophthalmopathy and around 56 had stable Graves' hyperthyroidism. Prospective prediction of ophthalmopathy was tested in an independent validation cohort of 18 to 20 hyperthyroidism patients and 17 patients who later progressed to ophthalmopathy. The roughly 100 discovery patients were divided at random into training and test sets in a 7:3 ratio. The study also compared thyroid tissue and blood T-cell repertoires from more than five Graves' hyperthyroidism patients. Following sampling, methimazole starting at 30 mg daily was given to hyperthyroidism patients, and high-dose intravenous methylprednisolone was given to ophthalmopathy patients. The libraries were constructed in a second round of multiplex PCR and then size-selected and purified. Libraries were sequenced paired-end with 100 bp reads on an Illumina HiSeq2000. Raw data were processed with SOAPnuke, discarding reads with adapters, uncalled bases, mean Phred below 15, or no exact constant-primer or identifier match. COPE v1.2.5 was used to merge the high-quality paired reads, and each unique nucleotide sequence was defined as a clonotype. Clonotypes were aligned to IMGT TRBV, TRBD and TRBJ reference segments using MiTCR v1.1. The analysis was restricted to V-J combinations with a frequency above 0.0001, which together covered about 99% of the repertoires. A TCS score was defined as the ratio between F50 (clonal expansion) and ExV (chaos), using BLOSUM62-based TCRdist between CDR3 peptides within each V-J. Welch's t-statistics and random forest reduced roughly 530 V-J features to roughly 13, which were used in a naive Bayes classifier (R e1071). No statistical method was used to fix the sample size in advance, and group allocation was not hidden from the investigators. TCR Vbeta CDR3 sequencing of 130 to 150 peripheral blood samples (approximately 44 ophthalmopathy, around 80 hyperthyroidism and roughly 17 progressor patients) is reported in the paper.

Recombination joined TRBV7-8 with TRBJ2-4; the D gene identity is not certain. The J call is in doubt because the DNA end fits TRBJ2-5 better. The clonotype originates from a woman aged 45-60 years with Graves disease. Donor details come from another sample of the same person, matched by shared clones. The sequencing here drew on peripheral blood mononuclear cells (PBMCs), taken at new diagnosis, from a patient treated with antithyroid drugs. This receptor has the CDR3 CANSLDLNPFETQYF. The DNA sequence is as follows: TGTGCCAACAGCTTAGATCTGAATCCTTTCGAGACCCAGTACTTC.